This T cell receptor beta chain originates from a study of cytomegalovirus exposure and HLA in healthy donors. Study findings and constraints: Trimming of TCR beta V- and J-genes showed a link, identified in a later analysis, to a missense DCLRE1C variant. In vitro checks showed that a few CMV-associated chains really do target CMV antigens.

This clone was seen only a few times. What it binds is unknown. The CDR3 is 14 amino acids. V gave up 6 bases and J gave up 1 base; unmatched junction bases: 4. Germline V gene sequence: CDR1 SGHRS, CDR2 YFSETQ. The PCR ran on 60 Vbeta and 13 Jbeta primers. Repertoires were generated with immunoSEQ multiplex PCR, while TCRdb's copy carries only in-frame clones and drops some. Of fewer than 250,000 clones detected, roughly 81% appear once; the ten largest clones hold around 3.3%. The sample taken for sequencing was PBMCs. This chain links TRBV5-1 with TRBJ2-3; 8 bases agree with TRBD2. The sequence was collected from a woman in her 30s in good health and CMV-seropositive. The CDR3 sequence: CASKTSAGTDTQYF. The CDR3, as DNA: TGCGCCAGCAAGACTAGCGCCGGCACAGATACGCAGTATTTT.